This TCR beta chain derives from a study of T cells after yellow fever vaccination (dated by TCRdb to between 2018 and 2021). Regarding the research as a whole: The SMART-Seq v4 Ultra Low Input RNA kit was used to prepare libraries from fractions with low cell numbers. Blood was collected at multiple timepoints before and after primary and secondary immunization, and bulk PBMC replicates and cell subsets were isolated. Two healthy male donors, one aged 18 to 29 and one aged 30 to 40 years, were included in the cohort. To track T-cell clones before and after primary and booster YFV17D yellow fever vaccination, bulk TCR alpha and beta repertoires were sequenced longitudinally. Study-wide findings and limitations: Only a couple of donors were included in the study, so the extent to which the findings can be generalized is limited. After the booster, most clones that had expanded after primary vaccination were detected again (about 95% of CD4 and around 88% of CD8), suggesting broad maintenance of memory. The secondary T-cell response was weaker than the primary response but faster, peaking on day 5 instead of day 15. A small share of clonotypes was detected in both CD4 and CD8 compartments, with the overlap likely arising from convergent recombination. Computational filtering was needed because FACS-sorted repertoires could contain abundant contaminating clonotypes from the bulk population.

This clonotype was recorded at least ten times. What antigen it recognizes has not been identified. Base-call qualities are not available, and no considerably larger clone is one nucleotide away. Per the publication, the treatment or condition label means: live attenuated yellow fever vaccine strain. A standard Ficoll-Paque protocol was used to isolate PBMCs from peripheral blood. Dynabeads CD4 and CD8 positive selection kits were used to isolate the CD4 and CD8 T-cell fractions. RNA was extracted with TriZol from bulk PBMCs, CD4 and CD8 fractions, and dextramer-positive and dextramer-negative fractions. TCR cDNA was synthesized by 5'RACE template switching, which introduced a universal primer site and unique molecular identifiers. Priming for cDNA synthesis came from both the TCR alpha and TCR beta constant segments. Two PCR steps were used to amplify libraries, with sample barcodes and sequencing adapters being added in the second step. Libraries were sequenced on Illumina HiSeq 2500 (2x100 bp) or NovaSeq (2x150 bp). Per the authors' processing: Demultiplexing of reads and collapsing into UMI consensus sequences were performed with MIGEC, and V(D)J alignment was carried out with MiXCR. Vaccine-responding clonotypes were identified with edgeR using replicate PBMC samples, with FDR below 0.01 and a log2 fold change above 5 up to day 15 being required. Bulk clonotypes were assigned CD4 or CD8 identity according to which sequenced CD4 or CD8 repertoire held them at higher abundance. TCRdb reprocessed the public reads (quality trimming at Q25 with fastp, clone calling with MiXCR) and kept in-frame beta chains. Rows with a matching CDR3 protein are joined into one entry that keeps the most common DNA and genes. What appears here as the V and J calls and clone size reflects TCRdb's work, not the paper's. In all, the sample holds around 250,000 distinct CDR3 sequences, and about 7% of those were seen once. Clones ranked in the top ten supply more than 0.8% of the sample.

The material was CD4+ T cells sorted from PBMCs, obtained 15 days after the yellow fever booster vaccination. The receptor was isolated from a young man who received the YFV17D yellow fever vaccine.

CDR3 sequence: CSAPQGPQETQYF. In nucleotides, the sequence is TGCAGTGCTCCACAGGGGCCCCAAGAGACCCAGTACTTC. This receptor chain uses TRBV20-1 and TRBJ2-5, with 7 central nucleotides matching TRBD1. CDR1 and CDR2 (DFQATT, SNEGSKA) derive from the germline V gene (reference sequence). Inclusive of the bounding cysteine and phenylalanine, the CDR3 is 13 residues long. Only the CDR3 region is kept as DNA, spanning 39 bases read in frame from base 1. The germline V and J ends show losses of 5 bases and 1 base respectively, and no gene match explains 4 bases of the junction.